This T cell receptor beta chain was recorded in a study of cytomegalovirus exposure and HLA in healthy donors. Comment on this clone: The antigen remains unidentified.

The study, taken as a whole, reports: Among immune exposure information, only CMV serostatus was available. It has been reported that TCR beta sequences accurately predicted the HLA-A and HLA-B alleles of most subjects.

With 60 Vbeta and 13 Jbeta primers, the PCR was carried out. Libraries were prepared by immunoSEQ multiplex PCR; TCRdb keeps only in-frame clonotypes and omits some of them. The sample consists of over 200,000 clones, roughly 84% of them appearing once. Sequenced sample: PBMCs. This sequence originates from a human donor in good health.

The CDR3 region has the DNA TGTGCCAGCCTACTTACGCGGGAGCTGTTTTTT. Protein product: CASLLTRELFF. This chain uses TRBV7-9 with TRBJ2-2; D is unclear. Germline-derived CDR1 and CDR2 are SEHNR and FQNEAQ (reference sequence). The CDR3 sequence is 11 residues long. The V end was cut by 8 bases, the J end by 9 bases, with 10 bases between.